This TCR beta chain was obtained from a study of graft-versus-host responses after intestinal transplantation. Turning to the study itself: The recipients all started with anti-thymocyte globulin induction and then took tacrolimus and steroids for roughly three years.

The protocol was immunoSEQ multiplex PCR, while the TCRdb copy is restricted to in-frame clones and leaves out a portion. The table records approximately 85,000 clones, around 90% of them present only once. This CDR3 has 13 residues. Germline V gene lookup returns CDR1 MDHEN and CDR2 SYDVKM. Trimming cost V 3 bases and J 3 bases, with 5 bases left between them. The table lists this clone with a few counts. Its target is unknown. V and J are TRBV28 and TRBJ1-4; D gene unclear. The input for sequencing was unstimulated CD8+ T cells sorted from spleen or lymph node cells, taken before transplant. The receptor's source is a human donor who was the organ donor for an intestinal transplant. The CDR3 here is CASSFSPNEKLFF. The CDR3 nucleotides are TGTGCCAGCAGTTTCTCCCCTAATGAAAAACTGTTTTTT.